Following are 17 T cell receptor beta chains from one sample sequenced in a study of blood T cell repertoires in COVID-19. Using immunoSEQ multiplex PCR, the repertoire was profiled, and TCRdb retains in-frame clones only, with some absent. The sample has about 62,000 clones, around 87% seen once; the top ten hold 0.9% to 1.2%. The specimen sequenced was peripheral blood. These TCRs come from a man between 65 and 85 years old with acute or convalescent COVID-19.

This CDR3 reads CASSSTGQGGYYGYTF. Written as DNA, the CDR3 is TGTGCCAGCAGCTCAACCGGACAGGGAGGCTACTATGGCTACACCTTC. This chain links TRBV7-2 with TRBJ1-2; 8 bases fit TRBD1. V trimming: 4 bases; J trimming: 3 bases; junction bases outside the gene matches: 10. The CDR3 runs 16 residues. Germline loops: CDR1 SGHTA, CDR2 FQGNSA.

The chain carries TRBV11-2 and TRBJ2-5; possible D gene TRBD2, 5 bases. V dropped 10 bases and J dropped 7 bases, with 22 bases sitting between them. Germline lookup yields CDR1 SGHAT and CDR2 FQNNGV. CDR3 length: 14 amino acids. CDR3 DNA: TGTGCCATCCGGGCGGCGGGCCCCCCCCGGACCCAGTACTTC. This codes for CAIRAAGPPRTQYF.

The chain is built from TRBV12-5 and TRBJ1-3, with D possibly TRBD1 on 6 matching bases. Germline lookup yields CDR1 LGHNT and CDR2 FRNRAP. The CDR3 runs to 16 residues. The V end lost 6 bases, the J end lost 1 base, and 16 bases lay between the germline ends. The chain's CDR3 is CASGQGFLRSGNTIYF. The CDR3 DNA reads TGTGCTAGTGGGCAGGGGTTCCTGAGGTCTGGAAACACCATATATTTT.

This rearrangement joins TRBV7-9 to TRBJ1-4; 8 bases are a match to TRBD1. Germline V gene sequence: CDR1 SEHNR, CDR2 FQNEAQ (reference sequence). Unmatched junction bases numbered 6, after V lost 4 bases and J lost 8 bases. CDR3 length: 14 amino acids. The CDR3 is CASSSGQGGEKLFF. The CDR3, as DNA: TGTGCCAGCAGCTCCGGACAGGGCGGGGAAAAACTGTTTTTT.

This clone showed up just once. The chain has TRBV12-3 or TRBV12-4 and TRBJ2-1; D gene unclear. Deletions cut 2 bases from V and 5 bases from J, with 7 bases between. The length of the CDR3 is 13 residues. The CDR3 protein is CASSLIRDNEQFF. CDR3 DNA sequence: TGTGCCAGCAGTTTAATCCGAGACAATGAGCAGTTCTTC.

The V and J genes are TRBV20-1 and TRBJ2-7; no definite D call. This CDR3 contains 11 residues. Germline CDR1 is DFQATT and CDR2 is SNEGSKA (reference sequence). V lost 6 bases, J lost 3 bases, and 9 bases lay in between. The CDR3 here is CSANDNYEQYF. In nucleotides, the CDR3 is TGCAGTGCCAACGACAACTACGAGCAGTACTTC.

The chain carries TRBV30 and TRBJ1-1; no reliable D call. This CDR3 is 12 amino acids long. V was trimmed by 4 bases and J by 0 bases, leaving 6 bases between them. Looked up from germline, CDR1 is GTSNPN and CDR2 is SVGIG (reference sequence). For the CDR3, the DNA is TGTGCCTGGACACAAATGAACACTGAAGCTTTCTTT. As protein: CAWTQMNTEAFF.

The chain links TRBV23-1 to TRBJ1-1; D possibly corresponds to TRBD1 (5 bases). TRBV23-1 has ORF status, its function being uncertain. Trimming cost V 3 bases and J 3 bases, with 17 bases left between them. This CDR3 contains 16 residues. The CDR3: CASSQLGWDWDTEAFF. CDR3 in DNA: TGCGCCAGCAGTCAGCTCGGTTGGGACTGGGACACTGAAGCTTTCTTT.

The chain combines TRBV20-1 with TRBJ2-7, with D unresolved. V was cut by 6 bases and J by 4 bases, with 10 bases left in between. Per germline, CDR1 DFQATT and CDR2 SNEGSKA (reference sequence). The CDR3 loop spans 11 amino acids. The CDR3 here is CSAVLEYEQYF. CDR3 sequence (DNA): TGCAGTGCCGTGCTGGAGTACGAGCAGTACTTC.

The chain has TRBV11-2 and TRBJ2-1; 12 bases are shared with TRBD2. Germline V CDR1 and CDR2: SGHAT, FQNNGV. The CDR3 length is 16 residues. After removal of 3 bases from V and 7 bases from J, the junction contained 7 bases not matched to a gene. CDR3 bases: TGTGCCAGCAGCTTTACGGGACTAGCGGGTGAAAATGAGCAGTTCTTC. Its translation: CASSFTGLAGENEQFF.

This clone was detected once. The V and J genes are TRBV7-8 and TRBJ2-2, with D unresolved. The CDR3 has 15 amino acids. The V and J ends lost 2 bases and 3 bases respectively, with 10 bases between them. Germline CDR1 and CDR2: SGHVS and FQNEAQ. The CDR3 loop is CASSLLTSYTGELFF. The CDR3 coding sequence is TGTGCCAGCAGCTTATTAACCAGTTACACCGGGGAGCTGTTTTTT.

This chain uses TRBV5-1 with TRBJ2-7; TRBD1 matches 8 bases. The CDR3 covers 16 residues. The V gene end was trimmed by 3 bases and the J gene end by 1 base; junction bases not matched to a gene: 9. CDR1 is SGHRS and CDR2 is YFSETQ in the germline V gene. The CDR3 nucleotides read TGCGCCAGCAGCTCCCCAGCGACAGGGGTTTCCTACGAGCAGTACTTC. Its protein is CASSSPATGVSYEQYF. The full variable domain, with the rest looked up from reference TRBV5-1 and TRBJ2-7, is KAGVTQTPRYLIKTRGQQVTLSCSPISGHRSVSWYQQTPGQGLQFLFEYFSETQRNKGNFPGRFSGRQFSNSRSEMNVSTLELGDSALYLCASSSPATGVSYEQYFGPGTRLTVT.

The CDR3 here is CASSLEVSGYGYTF. In nucleotides, the CDR3 is TGTGCCAGCAGCTTGGAGGTTTCCGGGTACGGCTACACCTTC. The V and J genes are TRBV5-8 and TRBJ1-2, with D hard to call. The CDR3 is 14 residues long. CDR1 SGHTS and CDR2 YDEGEE come from the germline V gene. Trimming left V 0 bases short and J 8 bases short, with 14 bases between.

The chain has TRBV5-4 and TRBJ2-1; weak D call: TRBD1 (5 bases). CDR3 length: 13 residues. The germline V gene has CDR1 SGHNT and CDR2 YYREEE (reference sequence). The germline V and J ends were trimmed by 4 bases and 4 bases, with 9 bases remaining between them. CDR3 sequence (DNA): TGTGCCAGCAGCCAGGACAAATACAATGAGCAGTTCTTC. Residues: CASSQDKYNEQFF.

The chain joins TRBV5-8 to TRBJ2-7; tentatively, D is TRBD1 (6 bases). V shed 5 bases and J shed 3 bases, with 15 bases lying between them. CDR3 length equals 14 residues. CDR1 is SGHTS and CDR2 is YDEGEE in the germline V gene. CDR3 sequence reads: CASRDLTGSYEQYF. The CDR3 region has the DNA TGTGCCAGCAGAGATCTGACAGGAAGCTACGAGCAGTACTTC. The full variable domain, with the rest looked up from reference TRBV5-8 and TRBJ2-7, is EAGVTQSPTHLIKTRGQQATLRCSPISGHTSVYWYQQALGLGLQFLLWYDEGEERNRGNFPPRFSGRQFPNYSSELNVNALELEDSALYLCASRDLTGSYEQYFGPGTRLTVT.

The chain is built from TRBV20-1 and TRBJ2-7, with 8 bases fitting TRBD2. J lost 2 bases, V lost 3 bases, and 6 bases had no gene match. Germline V gene data show CDR1 as DFQATT and CDR2 as SNEGSKA (reference sequence). The CDR3 length is 14 residues. CDR3 in amino acids: CSASNGGRTYEQYF. In DNA form, the CDR3 reads TGCAGTGCTAGTAACGGCGGGAGGACCTACGAGCAGTACTTC.

In this sample, this clone turned up a few times. V usage is TRBV5-6 and J usage is TRBJ1-6; D possibly corresponds to TRBD1 (6 bases). Trimming pared 4 bases from V and 7 bases from J, leaving 21 bases between. The CDR3 runs 17 residues. Germline V CDR1 and CDR2: SGHDT, YYEEEE. CDR3 residues: CASSRRDNGMGNSPLHF. The CDR3, as DNA: TGTGCCAGCAGCCGCCGGGACAATGGGATGGGGAATTCACCCCTCCACTTT.